Below, one T cell receptor beta chain is given with its context. The antigen remains undetermined. V was pared by 5 bases and J by 1 base, with 9 bases of the junction left unmatched. This CDR3 spans 17 amino acids. Looked up from germline, CDR1 is MDHEN and CDR2 is SYDVKM. At a deep level, the assay was run. Profiled with immunoSEQ multiplex PCR; TCRdb holds only in-frame clones, not every one. Of approximately 2.1 million clones listed, over 85% are singletons. This sample is drawn from a study of shared clonotypes between healthy human individuals. Study-level information: Aged between 18 and 49, the donors were a couple of women and three men.

Broader study findings: Blood was the sole source, and tissue repertoires probably differ.

The sequence was obtained from a man aged 18 to 29 in good health. Some clones in this sample may be carry-over from other donors' samples. The J gene is TRBJ2-5, the V gene TRBV28; the match to TRBD2 covers 11 bases. The specimen sequenced was naive CD4+ T cells from PBMCs. Subset of the sample: CD45RA+ positively selected. This CDR3 reads CASSRTSGHRFQETQYF. DNA for the CDR3: TGTGCCAGCAGTCGGACTAGCGGGCACCGCTTCCAAGAGACCCAGTACTTC.